This is a list of T cell receptor beta chains from one sample in a study of spatial heterogeneity in lung cancer. TCRdb analysed the 5' RACE reads with MiXCR anew, one entry per CDR3 protein. The sample has 9,000 to 10,000 distinct CDR3 sequences; about 23% are singletons. The sample consisted of PBMCs, taken at follow-up. Every receptor here comes from a female donor with early-stage non-small cell lung cancer. Both conserved end residues are part of each CDR3. D genes are given only for firm matches.

V: TRBV5-1
J: TRBJ1-2
D: TRBD1
CDR3: CASSWGQENLYGYTF

V: TRBV14
J: TRBJ2-1
D: TRBD1
CDR3: CASSRYRGLHNEQFF

V: TRBV7-2
J: TRBJ2-5
D: TRBD2
CDR3: CASSKLAAQETQYF

V: TRBV10-3
J: TRBJ1-2
D: .
CDR3: CAISEGGPTGYTF

V: TRBV28
J: TRBJ1-2
D: .
CDR3: CASSPRQPTNYGYTF

V: TRBV19
J: TRBJ2-7
D: TRBD1
CDR3: CASSRTGAEEQYF

V: TRBV14
J: TRBJ2-3
D: .
CDR3: CASSHTNTQYF

V: TRBV19
J: TRBJ2-7
D: TRBD1
CDR3: CASSERDRGSHEQYF

V: TRBV2
J: TRBJ2-3
D: .
CDR3: CASRSGPLTDTQYF

V: TRBV30
J: TRBJ1-5
D: .
CDR3: CAFSPDSNQPQHF

V: TRBV28
J: TRBJ1-2
D: .
CDR3: CASTDGYGYTF

V: TRBV7-9
J: TRBJ2-1
D: TRBD2
CDR3: CASSPQTSGSPFF

V: TRBV7-4
J: TRBJ1-2
D: TRBD1
CDR3: CASSRRDPLPGQGRTNYGYTF

V: TRBV27
J: TRBJ1-1
D: .
CDR3: CASSLWGGLNTEAFF

V: TRBV28
J: TRBJ2-7
D: TRBD1
CDR3: CASTLTRDRGTYEQYF

V: TRBV5-1
J: TRBJ2-2
D: TRBD2
CDR3: CASSLRSGVNTGELFF

V: TRBV29-1
J: TRBJ2-7
D: .
CDR3: CSVREQGIAYEQYF

V: TRBV28
J: TRBJ2-5
D: .
CDR3: CASRGSETQYF

V: TRBV12-3/TRBV12-4
J: TRBJ2-5
D: .
CDR3: CASSLGSGIQETQYF

V: TRBV6-5
J: TRBJ2-2
D: TRBD1
CDR3: CASRISGTGNTGELFF

V: TRBV7-9
J: TRBJ2-1
D: TRBD2
CDR3: CASVGGSHNEQFF

V: TRBV20-1
J: TRBJ2-7
D: .
CDR3: CSAPRGQIYEQYF

V: TRBV5-1
J: TRBJ2-7
D: .
CDR3: CASSPGDSTYEQYF

V: TRBV29-1
J: TRBJ2-1
D: .
CDR3: CSVPRTAYNEQFF

V: TRBV2
J: TRBJ2-5
D: .
CDR3: CASSPWEETQYF

V: TRBV29-1
J: TRBJ2-3
D: TRBD1
CDR3: CSANQGVGTDTQYF